This is a list of T cell receptor beta chains from one sample in a study of blood T cell repertoires in COVID-19. Assay used: immunoSEQ multiplex PCR; TCRdb lists only in-frame clones, some missing. The repertoire includes more than 85,000 clones, 75% to 90% of them detected once, and around 3.4% sits in the top ten. Sequencing used peripheral blood. These receptors were collected from a woman between 65 and 79 years old with acute or convalescent COVID-19. Each CDR3 is given with its conserved first and last residue. Each record gives: CDR3 protein, CDR3 DNA, V gene, J gene, D gene. A D gene is named only where the DNA matches it firmly.

CAAGSRVLNEQFF	TGTGCCGCGGGCTCCCGAGTACTCAATGAGCAGTTCTTC	TRBV27	TRBJ2-1	-
CASNQRGSSYNEQFF	TGTGCCAGCAATCAGCGGGGGAGCTCCTACAATGAGCAGTTCTTC	TRBV28	TRBJ2-1	TRBD2
CASSSFRQGLLYGTEAFF	TGTGCCAGCAGTTCTTTCCGACAGGGTCTACTGTACGGGACTGAAGCTTTCTTT	TRBV27	TRBJ1-1	TRBD1
CASSPETGNTEAFF	TGTGCCAGCAGCCCCGAGACAGGGAACACTGAAGCTTTCTTT	TRBV5-6	TRBJ1-1	-
CASSVRTGSELWNTEAFF	TGTGCCAGCAGTGTAAGGACAGGGTCGGAGTTATGGAACACTGAAGCTTTCTTT	TRBV6-1	TRBJ1-1	TRBD1
CASSQAGGLVSEQYF	TGTGCCAGCAGCCAAGCCGGGGGACTGGTCTCCGAGCAGTACTTC	TRBV3-1/TRBV3-2	TRBJ2-7	-
CATSARVGEKLFF	TGTGCCACCAGTGCCCGGGTAGGTGAAAAACTGTTTTTT	TRBV24-1	TRBJ1-4	-
CASSHGQSSGNTIYF	TGTGCCAGCTCACACGGACAGAGCTCTGGAAACACCATATATTTT	TRBV18	TRBJ1-3	-
CATSRDAGSPAFF	TGTGCCACCAGCAGAGATGCTGGGAGCCCAGCTTTCTTT	TRBV15	TRBJ1-1	-
CASSSSTSRGTDTQYF	TGTGCCAGCAGCTCCTCGACTAGCCGGGGCACAGATACGCAGTATTTT	TRBV5-4	TRBJ2-3	TRBD2
CASTNSGTSLKLFF	TGTGCCAGCACCAACTCAGGGACATCTTTAAAACTGTTTTTT	TRBV6-6	TRBJ1-4	-
CASSLGTGWDSPLHF	TGCGCCAGCAGCTTAGGGACAGGATGGGATTCACCCCTCCACTTT	TRBV5-1	TRBJ1-6	TRBD1
CASSPQPGLRNTIYF	TGTGCCAGTAGTCCCCAACCGGGACTTCGAAACACCATATATTTT	TRBV19	TRBJ1-3	-
CASTLSPGGYRETQYF	TGTGCCAGCACCTTAAGTCCGGGAGGGTACCGAGAGACCCAGTACTTC	TRBV11-2	TRBJ2-5	TRBD2
CASSPPQRSGYTF	TGTGCCAGCAGCCCACCCCAGAGGAGTGGCTACACCTTC	TRBV6-6	TRBJ1-2	-
CAGASGSSQETQYF	TGTGCCGGGGCTAGCGGGAGTTCCCAAGAGACCCAGTACTTC	TRBV5-4	TRBJ2-5	TRBD2
CASSSLRLASVSEQFF	TGCGCCAGCAGCTCCCTCCGACTAGCATCGGTGAGTGAGCAGTTCTTC	TRBV5-1	TRBJ2-1	TRBD2
CASSYHSGKPDQPQHF	TGTGCCAGCAGTTACCACTCCGGGAAGCCGGATCAGCCCCAGCATTTT	TRBV28	TRBJ1-5	-
CASSQARIKNQPQHF	TGCGCCAGCAGCCAAGCCAGAATTAAAAATCAGCCCCAGCATTTT	TRBV4-1	TRBJ1-5	-
CASSLLGLAGSSSTDTQYF	TGCGCCAGCAGCCTACTGGGACTAGCGGGGTCGTCTAGCACAGATACGCAGTATTTT	TRBV5-1	TRBJ2-3	TRBD2
CASSLEVAGASNQPQHF	TGTGCCAGCAGCTTAGAGGTTGCAGGGGCTAGCAATCAGCCCCAGCATTTT	TRBV11-3	TRBJ1-5	-
CATSSRRDSPQETQYF	TGTGCCACCAGCAGCCGACGGGACAGCCCCCAAGAGACCCAGTACTTC	TRBV15	TRBJ2-5	TRBD1
CASSLAGGSGQETQYF	TGTGCCAGCAGCTTGGCCGGCGGGAGTGGTCAAGAGACCCAGTACTTC	TRBV5-4	TRBJ2-5	TRBD2
CASSHGTGGTGELFF	TGCGCCAGCAGCCACGGGACTGGGGGCACCGGGGAGCTGTTTTTT	TRBV5-1	TRBJ2-2	-
CASSFTSVENIQYF	TGCGCCAGCAGCTTTACTAGCGTCGAAAACATTCAGTACTTC	TRBV5-1	TRBJ2-4	TRBD2
CASSYDRNTEAFF	TGTGCCAGCAGCTACGACAGAAACACTGAAGCTTTCTTT	TRBV7-7	TRBJ1-1	-
CASSLSRGTDTQYF	TGTGCCAGCAGCTTATCCAGGGGCACAGATACGCAGTATTTT	TRBV11-2	TRBJ2-3	-